This T cell receptor (beta chain) originates from a study of pediatric ulcerative colitis. The rectum was sampled with one to two pinch biopsies at colonoscopy. Profiled with immunoSEQ multiplex PCR; TCRdb holds only in-frame clones, not every one. The table lists over 10,000 clones, 75% to 80% of them singletons, with 4% to 5% in the top ten. CDR3 size: 15 residues. V shed 5 bases and J 6 bases; nucleotides not matched to a gene: 7. The germline V gene encodes CDR1 SGHNT and CDR2 YENEEA. This sequence was found in a boy aged 10-17 years who was a control in a study of pediatric ulcerative colitis. The sequenced sample consisted of gut tissue. The chain links TRBV11-3 to TRBJ2-2; TRBD1 matches at 9 bases. CDR3 sequence (DNA): TGTGCCAGCAGCGGGAGGGACAGGGTGTCCGGGGAGCTGTTTTTT. Its protein is CASSGRDRVSGELFF.